The 4 T cell receptor beta chains presented below share a single source sample, sequenced in a study of CD8 T cells in Susac syndrome. Random hexamers were used to reverse transcribe an amount of roughly 0.45 to 1 ug RNA. MiXCR, run by TCRdb on the immunoSEQ multiplex PCR reads, gives a single entry per CDR3 protein. The sample holds fewer than 200,000 distinct CDR3 sequences, roughly 96% seen once. The sequencing sample was made of CD8+ T cells from PBMCs. These receptors were taken from a human donor with multiple sclerosis.

The chain employs TRBV27 and TRBJ1-2; the D is unclear. CDR1 and CDR2 from the germline V gene are MNHEY and SMNVEV (reference sequence). Trimming shortened V by 6 bases and J by 4 bases, and 18 bases separated the two germline ends. The CDR3 length is 15 residues. The CDR3 is CASSAGLLNLYGYTF. CDR3 bases: TGTGCCAGCAGCGCCGGACTCCTCAACCTCTATGGCTACACCTTC.

The gene calls are TRBV3-1 and TRBJ1-2; possible D gene TRBD1, 5 bases. The CDR3 runs 16 residues. Germline values: CDR1 LGHDT, CDR2 YNNKEL (reference sequence). Trimming stripped 1 base from V and 1 base from J, with 13 bases between. The CDR3, as DNA: TGTGCCAGCAGCCAAGGGCCCGGGACGGATAACTATGGCTACACCTTC. It specifies CASSQGPGTDNYGYTF.

The chain employs TRBV30 and TRBJ2-2; 12 bases match TRBD2. CDR1 is GTSNPN and CDR2 is SVGIG in the germline V gene (reference sequence). The ends lost 5 bases at V and 3 bases at J; junction bases unmatched: 13. The CDR3 covers 18 residues. In nucleotides, the CDR3 is TGTGCCTGGGAGGGGGGGTTACTAGCGGGAGGATACACCGGGGAGCTGTTTTTT. It specifies CAWEGGLLAGGYTGELFF.

The chain couples TRBV29-1 to TRBJ1-1; D gene ambiguous. The CDR3 has 13 amino acids. Germline values: CDR1 SQVTM, CDR2 ANQGSEA. V gave up 2 bases and J gave up 5 bases, with 12 bases separating them. CDR3 bases: TGCAGCGTTGAACAGCCCCCCGGGACTGAAGCTTTCTTT. Translating gives CSVEQPPGTEAFF.